The rows below give T cell receptor beta chains drawn from one sample of a study of cytomegalovirus exposure and HLA in healthy donors. Some clones are missing from TCRdb's copy, which holds only in-frame ones; the method was immunoSEQ multiplex PCR. The sample records approximately 90,000 clones, roughly 80% being singletons. The specimen was PBMCs. These receptors were collected from a man aged 40-55 years in good health and CMV-seronegative. Each CDR3 is given with its conserved first and last residue. D genes are given only for firm matches. Some rows have no size entry. The others give once, few or many, or a class for an expanded clone.

abundance,j_gene,d_gene,v_gene,CDR3aa,CDR3nt
-,TRBJ1-4,-,TRBV19,CASSIVDEKLFF,TGTGCCAGTAGTATAGTCGATGAAAAACTGTTTTTT
-,TRBJ1-5,-,TRBV19,CASSIGRASNQPQHF,TGTGCCAGTAGTATCGGGAGGGCTAGCAATCAGCCCCAGCATTTT
-,TRBJ1-5,TRBD1,TRBV13,CASSVGQGAGQPQHF,TGTGCCAGCAGCGTTGGACAGGGGGCAGGTCAGCCCCAGCATTTT
-,TRBJ1-5,-,TRBV28,CASIPSVGGVGQPQHF,TGTGCCAGCATTCCGTCAGTAGGAGGGGTCGGGCAGCCCCAGCATTTT
-,TRBJ2-5,-,TRBV28,CASRIRGQETQYF,TGTGCCAGCAGAATAAGGGGCCAAGAGACCCAGTACTTC
-,TRBJ2-2,TRBD2,TRBV2,CASSETSGGAGELFF,TGTGCCAGCAGTGAGACTAGCGGGGGGGCCGGGGAGCTGTTTTTT
few,TRBJ2-3,-,TRBV28,CASSTGTRFIDTQYF,TGTGCCAGCAGTACCGGGACACGGTTTATAGATACGCAGTATTTT
-,TRBJ2-7,-,TRBV30,CAWSVPWGGLGEQYF,TGTGCCTGGAGTGTACCGTGGGGGGGCCTTGGTGAGCAGTACTTC
-,TRBJ1-1,-,TRBV9,CASSVAPGANTEAFF,TGTGCCAGCAGCGTAGCACCAGGGGCGAACACTGAAGCTTTCTTT
-,TRBJ1-6,-,TRBV4-2,CASRLMGNSPLHF,TGTGCCAGCAGGTTGATGGGCAATTCACCCCTCCACTTT
-,TRBJ2-7,-,TRBV5-1,CASSFGATEQYF,TGCGCCAGCAGCTTTGGGGCCACCGAGCAGTACTTC
-,TRBJ1-3,-,TRBV15,CATSSPEGSYLGNTIYF,TGTGCCACCAGCAGCCCCGAGGGTTCATACCTTGGAAACACCATATATTTT
once,TRBJ2-7,-,TRBV6-6,CASSFQAYEQYF,TGTGCCAGCAGCTTCCAGGCGTACGAGCAGTACTTC
-,TRBJ1-1,-,TRBV7-9,CASSLNREAFF,TGTGCCAGCAGCTTGAACAGGGAGGCTTTCTTT
-,TRBJ2-5,-,TRBV2,CASSEGEKETQYF,TGTGCCAGCAGTGAAGGAGAGAAAGAGACCCAGTACTTC
-,TRBJ2-7,-,TRBV29-1,CSVTGTESYEQYF,TGCAGCGTCACCGGGACTGAATCCTACGAGCAGTACTTC
-,TRBJ2-7,-,TRBV7-8,CASSPRYEQYF,TGTGCCAGCAGCCCGCGATACGAGCAGTACTTC
few,TRBJ2-5,TRBD1,TRBV5-1,CASSMGQGGLTQYF,TGCGCCAGCAGCATGGGACAGGGGGGCCTGACCCAGTACTTC
-,TRBJ2-7,-,TRBV20-1,CSARRKWQYF,TGCAGTGCCCGTCGTAAATGGCAGTACTTC
-,TRBJ2-7,TRBD1,TRBV9,CASSSETGKPYEQYF,TGTGCCAGCAGCTCGGAGACAGGGAAACCTTACGAGCAGTACTTC
once,TRBJ1-5,TRBD1,TRBV28,CASSRRQGQGLQPQHF,TGTGCCAGCAGCCGACGCCAAGGACAGGGGCTTCAGCCCCAGCATTTT
-,TRBJ2-3,-,TRBV20-1,CSAAREDTQYF,TGCAGTGCTGCGAGAGAAGATACGCAGTATTTT
-,TRBJ2-7,-,TRBV28,CASSFPRTPNSYEQYF,TGTGCCAGCAGTTTCCCTAGGACTCCCAACTCCTACGAGCAGTACTTC
-,TRBJ1-4,-,TRBV28,CASSQPGTTNEKLFF,TGTGCCAGCAGTCAACCCGGGACAACTAATGAAAAACTGTTTTTT
-,TRBJ1-1,-,TRBV7-2,CASSLDRTFEAFF,TGTGCCAGCAGCTTAGACAGGACCTTTGAAGCTTTCTTT
-,TRBJ1-5,-,TRBV6-4,CASLTRRVGIQPQHF,TGTGCCAGCCTGACTAGGAGGGTAGGAATTCAGCCCCAGCATTTT
few,TRBJ1-1,-,TRBV7-6,CASSPGLAGITEAFF,TGTGCCAGCAGCCCGGGACTGGCAGGGATCACTGAAGCTTTCTTT
-,TRBJ1-1,-,TRBV29-1,CSVGPLMNTEAFF,TGCAGCGTTGGGCCCTTAATGAACACTGAAGCTTTCTTT
-,TRBJ1-5,-,TRBV28,CASSHTRGAGQPQHF,TGTGCCAGCAGCCACACGCGGGGGGCTGGTCAGCCCCAGCATTTT
once,TRBJ2-3,TRBD1,TRBV4-1,CASSQGQGAIDTQYF,TGCGCCAGCAGCCAAGGACAGGGGGCTATAGATACGCAGTATTTT
-,TRBJ1-5,-,TRBV11-3,CASSLGAAYSNQPQHF,TGTGCCAGCAGCTTAGGGGCCGCGTATAGCAATCAGCCCCAGCATTTT
-,TRBJ1-1,TRBD1,TRBV27,CASSFTGGWGTEAFF,TGTGCCAGCAGTTTCACAGGGGGTTGGGGCACTGAAGCTTTCTTT
-,TRBJ1-1,-,TRBV6-1,CASSEPGAANTEAFF,TGTGCCAGCAGTGAACCAGGGGCTGCGAACACTGAAGCTTTCTTT
-,TRBJ1-6,TRBD1,TRBV6-5,CASRRQGAQSPLHF,TGTGCCAGCAGACGACAGGGGGCTCAATCACCCCTCCACTTT
-,TRBJ1-1,-,TRBV18,CASSPPRQDTEAFF,TGTGCCAGCTCACCCCCACGACAGGACACTGAAGCTTTCTTT
-,TRBJ2-1,TRBD2,TRBV5-1,CASSFSSGGNNEQFF,TGCGCCAGCAGCTTTTCTAGCGGGGGTAACAATGAGCAGTTCTTC